Listed below are T cell receptor beta chains from one sample, sequenced in a study of cytomegalovirus exposure and HLA in healthy donors. Profiled with immunoSEQ multiplex PCR; TCRdb holds only in-frame clones, not every one. The data hold around 67,000 clones, with approximately 77% observed a single time. Input material: PBMCs. The receptors derive from a woman aged 25 to 39 in good health and CMV-seropositive. CDR3s include the opening cysteine and the closing phenylalanine or tryptophan. Each record gives: V gene, clone size, J gene, D gene, CDR3 DNA, CDR3 protein. A D gene is named only where the DNA matches it firmly. Rows may omit the clone size; those that give it use once, few, many or a size class.

V: TRBV19; size: NA; J: TRBJ1-1; D: TRBD1; DNA: TGTGCCAGTAGTCAGACAGGGGGTACTGAAGCTTTCTTT; CDR3: CASSQTGGTEAFF
V: TRBV6-5; size: NA; J: TRBJ2-5; D: NA; DNA: TGTGCCAGCAGTTACTATGGCGGATCCCAAGAGACCCAGTACTTC; CDR3: CASSYYGGSQETQYF
V: TRBV29-1; size: few; J: TRBJ1-1; D: NA; DNA: TGCAGCGTTGCCCCGGGGAACACTGAAGCTTTCTTT; CDR3: CSVAPGNTEAFF
V: TRBV15; size: NA; J: TRBJ2-7; D: NA; DNA: TGTGCCACCAGCAGTAATGTCCCCTACGAGCAGTACTTC; CDR3: CATSSNVPYEQYF
V: TRBV5-1; size: NA; J: TRBJ1-3; D: NA; DNA: TGCGCCAGCAGTAAGACAGGCGGGAACACCATATATTTT; CDR3: CASSKTGGNTIYF
V: TRBV10-1; size: few; J: TRBJ2-7; D: TRBD1; DNA: TGCGCCAGCAGCCCATCCGGGACAGGGAGCTCCTACGAGCAGTACTTC; CDR3: CASSPSGTGSSYEQYF
V: TRBV10-3; size: NA; J: TRBJ1-5; D: NA; DNA: TGTGCCATCAGTGAGTACGACTTTAGCAATCAGCCCCAGCATTTT; CDR3: CAISEYDFSNQPQHF
V: TRBV5-1; size: NA; J: TRBJ1-3; D: NA; DNA: TGCGCCAGCAGCTTGGGGGGCTCCGAACTCTCTGGAAACACCATATATTTT; CDR3: CASSLGGSELSGNTIYF
V: TRBV19; size: NA; J: TRBJ2-3; D: TRBD2; DNA: TGTGCCAGTAGCGGACTAGCGGGAGATGGGACAGATACGCAGTATTTT; CDR3: CASSGLAGDGTDTQYF
V: TRBV7-6; size: NA; J: TRBJ2-2; D: TRBD1; DNA: TGTGCCAGCAGCTTAGTGCAGAGACAGGGAGCCGGGGAGCTGTTTTTT; CDR3: CASSLVQRQGAGELFF
V: TRBV5-6; size: NA; J: TRBJ2-1; D: TRBD2; DNA: TGTGCCAGCAGCTTGGCCGGTACTAGCGGGGTGGGGGCGCAGTTCTTC; CDR3: CASSLAGTSGVGAQFF
V: TRBV5-4; size: NA; J: TRBJ2-6; D: TRBD2; DNA: TGTGCCAGCAGCAGTAGGGCAATAGCGGGGAGGGGGGCCAACGTCCTGACTTTC; CDR3: CASSSRAIAGRGANVLTF
V: TRBV10-3; size: few; J: TRBJ2-1; D: NA; DNA: TGTGCCATCAGTGCAGGGCCCAGTGAGCAGTTCTTC; CDR3: CAISAGPSEQFF
V: TRBV9; size: NA; J: TRBJ2-2; D: NA; DNA: TGTGCCAGCAGCGTAGCGGCAGGGGCAGTCACCGGGGAGCTGTTTTTT; CDR3: CASSVAAGAVTGELFF
V: TRBV28; size: once; J: TRBJ1-5; D: TRBD1; DNA: TGTGCCAGCAGTTTCCGGGACAGGGACCATCAGCCCCAGCATTTT; CDR3: CASSFRDRDHQPQHF
V: TRBV4-2; size: NA; J: TRBJ1-2; D: NA; DNA: TGTGCCAGCAGCCAAGATCCGGGGGGTCTCATTAACTATGGCTACACCTTC; CDR3: CASSQDPGGLINYGYTF
V: TRBV7-2; size: NA; J: TRBJ1-2; D: NA; DNA: TGTGCCAGCCTAAACAGGGATTTGGGCTACACCTTC; CDR3: CASLNRDLGYTF
V: TRBV28; size: NA; J: TRBJ1-5; D: NA; DNA: TGTGCCAGCAGTTTTATTGGGGGACTCGGCAATCAGCCCCAGCATTTT; CDR3: CASSFIGGLGNQPQHF
V: TRBV7-9; size: NA; J: TRBJ2-7; D: TRBD2; DNA: TGTGCCAGCAGCCCTACTAGCGGGGCTCCCTACGAGCAGTACTTC; CDR3: CASSPTSGAPYEQYF
V: TRBV5-8; size: NA; J: TRBJ2-7; D: NA; DNA: TGTGCCAGCAGCTTAGACAGGTGGAGGTCGTTGGAGTACTTC; CDR3: CASSLDRWRSLEYF
V: TRBV29-1; size: NA; J: TRBJ2-1; D: TRBD2; DNA: TGCAGCGTTGAAGGGGCGACTAGCGGGAGGGCCTTTGAGCAGTTCTTC; CDR3: CSVEGATSGRAFEQFF
V: TRBV5-1; size: NA; J: TRBJ2-1; D: TRBD1; DNA: TGCGCCAGCAACCTTGGAGGGACAGGGGGAACGAATGAGCAGTTCTTC; CDR3: CASNLGGTGGTNEQFF
V: TRBV5-6; size: NA; J: TRBJ1-4; D: NA; DNA: TGTGCCAGCAGCTTGTCGGGGGTGACTAATGAAAAACTGTTTTTT; CDR3: CASSLSGVTNEKLFF
V: TRBV28; size: NA; J: TRBJ2-5; D: TRBD2; DNA: TGTGCCAGCAATCCATATTTTAGCGGGAGGGTGGAGACCCAGTACTTC; CDR3: CASNPYFSGRVETQYF
V: TRBV28; size: NA; J: TRBJ2-7; D: NA; DNA: TGTGCCAGCAGTTTTTCGGGTAGCTCCTACGAGCAGTACTTC; CDR3: CASSFSGSSYEQYF
V: TRBV7-9; size: NA; J: TRBJ2-5; D: TRBD2; DNA: TGTGCCAGCAGCTTACTAGCGGGATGGAAGGAGACCCAGTACTTC; CDR3: CASSLLAGWKETQYF
V: TRBV19; size: few; J: TRBJ2-7; D: TRBD1; DNA: TGTGCTGTCTCGGACAGGGCCAACGAGCAGTACTTC; CDR3: CAVSDRANEQYF
V: TRBV28; size: NA; J: TRBJ2-7; D: TRBD1; DNA: TGTGCCAGCAGTTTTTCAGGGGGTAGCTACGAGCAGTACTTC; CDR3: CASSFSGGSYEQYF
V: TRBV28; size: once; J: TRBJ2-5; D: NA; DNA: TGTGCCAGCAGTGGGGCCTTGAGGGGGGAGACCCAGTACTTC; CDR3: CASSGALRGETQYF
V: TRBV30; size: NA; J: TRBJ1-2; D: TRBD1; DNA: TGTGCCTGGGAGGACAGGGGGCATGGCTACACCTTC; CDR3: CAWEDRGHGYTF
V: TRBV11-1; size: NA; J: TRBJ2-5; D: TRBD2; DNA: TGTGCCAGCAGCTTAGAGGGGTCTAGCGGGAGGCAAGAGACCCAGTACTTC; CDR3: CASSLEGSSGRQETQYF
V: TRBV19; size: NA; J: TRBJ1-5; D: NA; DNA: TGTGCCAGTAGTGAGGGCCGGGATCAGCCCCAGCATTTT; CDR3: CASSEGRDQPQHF
V: TRBV6-1; size: NA; J: TRBJ1-2; D: NA; DNA: TGTGCCAGCAGTGAAAGCCGTTGGGGGGGTGGCTACACCTTC; CDR3: CASSESRWGGGYTF
V: TRBV5-1; size: NA; J: TRBJ2-3; D: NA; DNA: TGCGCCAGCAGCTCCAGGGGAGTCCCAGCAGATACGCAGTATTTT; CDR3: CASSSRGVPADTQYF
V: TRBV6-4; size: NA; J: TRBJ2-5; D: NA; DNA: TGTGCCAGCGTACAAGAGACCCAGTACTTC; CDR3: CASVQETQYF
V: TRBV18; size: NA; J: TRBJ2-3; D: TRBD2; DNA: TGTGCCAGCTCACCAGCCCTAGCGGGGCTCACAGATACGCAGTATTTT; CDR3: CASSPALAGLTDTQYF
V: TRBV15; size: NA; J: TRBJ2-7; D: NA; DNA: TGTGCCACCAGCAGATCCAGCGACTCCTCCTACGAGCAGTACTTC; CDR3: CATSRSSDSSYEQYF
V: TRBV10-3; size: NA; J: TRBJ2-2; D: TRBD2; DNA: TGTGCCATCAGCGGGACTAGCGGGAGCACCGGGGAGCTGTTTTTT; CDR3: CAISGTSGSTGELFF
V: TRBV5-6; size: few; J: TRBJ2-7; D: TRBD2; DNA: TGTGCCAGCAGCTACACTAGCGGGAGAAGTAGCGAGCAGTACTTC; CDR3: CASSYTSGRSSEQYF
V: TRBV7-9; size: NA; J: TRBJ1-2; D: TRBD1; DNA: TGTGCCAGCAGCTCCCCGGAACAACAGGGGTTCAACTACACCTTC; CDR3: CASSSPEQQGFNYTF
V: TRBV6-5; size: NA; J: TRBJ2-3; D: NA; DNA: TGTGCCAGCAGTTACGGAGCGAGCACGAATACGCAGTATTTT; CDR3: CASSYGASTNTQYF
V: TRBV6-5; size: NA; J: TRBJ2-1; D: NA; DNA: TGTGCCAGCAGTTACTCGAGGGTTGTAATTGAGCAGTTCTTC; CDR3: CASSYSRVVIEQFF
V: TRBV6-6; size: NA; J: TRBJ2-1; D: TRBD2; DNA: TGTGCCAGCAGTTACTCTCTAGCGGTCAATGAGCAGTTCTTC; CDR3: CASSYSLAVNEQFF
V: TRBV28; size: NA; J: TRBJ2-7; D: TRBD1; DNA: TGTGCCAGCAGCTTACCGGGACAGGGGATAAACGAGCAGTACTTC; CDR3: CASSLPGQGINEQYF
V: TRBV7-8; size: NA; J: TRBJ2-7; D: NA; DNA: TGTGCCAGCAGCTCCCTTATTGGGCAGCCCCTGGACTTC; CDR3: CASSSLIGQPLDF
V: TRBV6-1; size: NA; J: TRBJ2-7; D: TRBD2; DNA: TGTGCCAGCAGTGAAGCGGGAGGGAGCTCCTACGAGCAGTACTTC; CDR3: CASSEAGGSSYEQYF
V: TRBV6-5; size: NA; J: TRBJ1-1; D: NA; DNA: TGTGCCAGCATCCCGTCAAGGGGCCAAGAAGCTTTCTTT; CDR3: CASIPSRGQEAFF
V: TRBV11-2; size: NA; J: TRBJ1-1; D: NA; DNA: TGTGCCAGCAGCTTAAACAGGCTTAGTTACGCTTTCTTT; CDR3: CASSLNRLSYAFF
V: TRBV2; size: NA; J: TRBJ1-2; D: NA; DNA: TGTGCCAGCAGTGAACGGCGGGGGAACTATGGCTACACCTTC; CDR3: CASSERRGNYGYTF
V: TRBV6-6; size: few; J: TRBJ1-5; D: NA; DNA: TGTGCCAGCAGTTGGGAGGGTACTCAGCCCCAGCATTTT; CDR3: CASSWEGTQPQHF
V: TRBV28; size: NA; J: TRBJ1-4; D: TRBD1; DNA: TGTGCCAGCAGTTTACTGGACAGGGGGAATGAAAAACTGTTTTTT; CDR3: CASSLLDRGNEKLFF
V: TRBV5-6; size: NA; J: TRBJ2-5; D: TRBD2; DNA: TGTGCCAGCAGCTCCACGACTAGCGGGAGGGCAACCCAAGAGACCCAGTACTTC; CDR3: CASSSTTSGRATQETQYF
V: TRBV11-2; size: NA; J: TRBJ2-3; D: NA; DNA: TGTGCCAGCAGCCCCTTTCAGGACAGCTTCACAGATACGCAGTATTTT; CDR3: CASSPFQDSFTDTQYF
V: TRBV11-2; size: once; J: TRBJ2-7; D: TRBD2; DNA: TGTGCCAGCAGCCCGATGAGGGGAGGGCCCGGGGAGCAGTACTTC; CDR3: CASSPMRGGPGEQYF